This passage covers 29 T cell receptor beta chains from one sample sequenced in a study of shared clonotypes between healthy human individuals. The method was immunoSEQ multiplex PCR; TCRdb's version includes in-frame clones alone and lacks a portion of them. The data contain over 850,000 clones, around 78% of them singletons. Input material: memory CD4+ T cells from PBMCs. The subset was: CD45RA-negative fraction. The origin of the receptors is a man younger than 35 in good health. Some clones in this sample may be carry-over from other donors' samples.

The chain uses TRBV28 and TRBJ1-3; 7 positions agree with TRBD1. The CDR3 covers 15 residues. From germline, CDR1 is MDHEN and CDR2 SYDVKM. V dropped 8 bases and J dropped 0; count of bases not matched to a gene: 7. The CDR3 DNA is TGTGCCAGCGGGACACAGGGGAGCTCTGGAAACACCATATATTTT. It codes for CASGTQGSSGNTIYF.

This clone was observed at least ten times. The chain recombines TRBV28 with TRBJ1-1; D uncertain. The V and J ends lost 2 bases and 0 bases respectively, with 19 bases between them. The CDR3 sequence is 18 residues long. Germline values: CDR1 MDHEN, CDR2 SYDVKM. CDR3 DNA: TGTGCCAGCAGTTTAAGAAGGGATTCCGGCGGGATGAACACTGAAGCTTTCTTT. Protein product: CASSLRRDSGGMNTEAFF.

J is TRBJ1-4 and V is TRBV6-4; D ambiguous. Germline V lookup: CDR1 MRHNA, CDR2 SNTAGT. The CDR3 runs 16 residues. Between the trimmed V and J ends, which lost 0 bases and 5 bases, there was a span of 13 bases. In nucleotides, the CDR3 is TGTGCCAGCAGTGACTCGAGTCTGCACCCAAATGAAAAACTGTTTTTT. Translation gives CASSDSSLHPNEKLFF.

The chain employs TRBV5-1 and TRBJ1-3; no clear D. Trimming stripped 0 bases from V and 4 bases from J, with 14 bases between. Germline CDR1 and CDR2: SGHRS and YFSETQ. There are 16 residues in the CDR3. CDR3 region: CASSLAPWPVGNTIYF. The CDR3, as DNA: TGCGCCAGCAGCTTGGCCCCCTGGCCAGTGGGAAACACCATATATTTT.

This sequence joins TRBV30 and TRBJ2-3, with TRBD2 matching 7 bases. Trimming removed 3 bases from V and 1 base from J; junction bases left unmatched: 4. Germline V gene data show CDR1 as GTSNPN and CDR2 as SVGIG (reference sequence). There are 14 residues in the CDR3. This chain's CDR3 is CAWRGEGRTDTQYF. The CDR3 nucleotides read TGTGCCTGGAGAGGGGAGGGACGCACAGATACGCAGTATTTT.

This clone was seen a single time. The rearrangement uses TRBV5-8 and TRBJ1-1; maybe TRBD1 (5 bases). Trimming took off 0 bases at V and 1 base at J, with 7 bases between the two ends. CDR1 is SGHTS, CDR2 YDEGEE, per germline. CDR3 size: 14 residues. The CDR3 coding sequence is TGTGCCAGCAGCTTGGCGGGGGAGAACACTGAAGCTTTCTTT. Protein: CASSLAGENTEAFF. Full variable domain (rest looked up from reference TRBV5-8 and TRBJ1-1): EAGVTQSPTHLIKTRGQQATLRCSPISGHTSVYWYQQALGLGLQFLLWYDEGEERNRGNFPPRFSGRQFPNYSSELNVNALELEDSALYLCASSLAGENTEAFFGQGTRLTVV.

This clone was detected once. V gene TRBV7-9 combines with J gene TRBJ1-5; no reliable D call. Per the germline V gene, CDR1 is SEHNR and CDR2 is FQNEAQ (reference sequence). There are 15 residues in the CDR3. V was cut by 1 base and J by 3 bases, with 10 bases left in between. The CDR3: CASSLEGGVNQPQHF. The CDR3 DNA reads TGTGCCAGCAGCTTAGAGGGCGGGGTCAATCAGCCCCAGCATTTT. Filled out from reference TRBV7-9 and TRBJ1-5, the complete variable domain reads DTGVSQNPRHKITKRGQNVTFRCDPISEHNRLYWYRQTLGQGPEFLTYFQNEAQLEKSRLLSDRFSAERPKGSFSTLEIQRTEQGDSAMYLCASSLEGGVNQPQHFGDGTRLSIL.

The genes are TRBV6-6 and TRBJ2-7; D ambiguous. Germline-derived CDR1 and CDR2 are MNHNY and SVGAGI (reference sequence). V lost 6 bases and J lost 7, with 13 bases in between. The CDR3 sequence is 12 residues long. In DNA form, the CDR3 reads TGTGCCAGCAGCCGACATTTGCGGGAGCAGTACTTC. Its translation is CASSRHLREQYF.

The rearrangement joins TRBV11-2 to TRBJ1-5; TRBD1 matches 7 bases. Looked up from germline, CDR1 is SGHAT and CDR2 is FQNNGV. There are 14 residues in the CDR3. With 5 bases clipped from V and 5 bases from J, the junction kept 6 bases outside the gene matches. The CDR3: CASSLGGRDQPQHF. DNA for the CDR3: TGTGCCAGCAGCCTAGGGGGCAGGGATCAGCCCCAGCATTTT.

The genes are TRBV9 and TRBJ2-2; tentatively, D is TRBD2 (7 bases). With 4 bases removed from V and 2 bases from J, the gap between germline ends came to 18 bases. The CDR3 loop spans 17 amino acids. Germline lookup yields CDR1 SGDLS and CDR2 YYNGEE. The CDR3 DNA reads TGTGCCAGCAGCCGATGGGGGGCTAGCGGCAACACCGGGGAGCTGTTTTTT. Its protein is CASSRWGASGNTGELFF.

The J gene is TRBJ2-1, the V gene TRBV4-3, with D hard to call. Per the germline V gene, CDR1 is LGHNA and CDR2 is YSLEER. The CDR3 has 14 amino acids. Trimming removed 4 bases at V and 8 bases at J, with 15 bases between. The CDR3 is CASSPQSASDEQFF. CDR3 nucleotide sequence: TGCGCCAGCAGCCCCCAGTCAGCCTCCGATGAGCAGTTCTTC.

Only a few counts were recorded for this clone. V and J are TRBV30 and TRBJ2-1; D may match TRBD1 or TRBD2 (6 bases each). Germline V lookup: CDR1 GTSNPN, CDR2 SVGIG (reference sequence). Trimming cost V 7 bases and J 9 bases, with 13 bases left between them. The CDR3 loop spans 11 amino acids. As DNA, the CDR3 is TGTGCCTCTCTGGGGGGCGGTGAGCAGTTCTTC. Amino acid sequence: CASLGGGEQFF.

This chain uses TRBV5-8 with TRBJ2-3; D is perhaps TRBD1 (6 bases). Trimming cost V 3 bases and J 0 bases, with 8 bases left between them. CDR1 SGHTS and CDR2 YDEGEE come from the germline V gene. CDR3 length: 14 residues. The CDR3 loop is CASSWDTSTDTQYF. The CDR3, as DNA: TGTGCCAGCAGCTGGGACACTAGCACAGATACGCAGTATTTT.

V gene TRBV4-3 combines with J gene TRBJ2-7; 14 bases are a match to TRBD2. CDR1 is LGHNA and CDR2 is YSLEER in the germline V gene. There are 17 residues in the CDR3. The V gene end was trimmed by 3 bases and the J gene end by 4 bases; junction bases not matched to a gene: 8. This CDR3 reads CASSQGLAGVLAYEQYF. The CDR3 coding sequence is TGCGCCAGCAGCCAGGGACTAGCGGGAGTATTAGCGTACGAGCAGTACTTC.

The DNA for the CDR3 is TGTGCCAGCTACTCACAGGGATTCACCGGGGAGCTGTTTTTT. Translation: CASYSQGFTGELFF. This chain joins TRBV6-1 and TRBJ2-2; perhaps TRBD1 as D (6 bases). The V and J ends lost 8 bases and 4 bases respectively, with 14 bases between them. Germline V lookup: CDR1 MNHNS, CDR2 SASEGT. This CDR3 region has 14 residues.

The rearrangement uses TRBV10-2 and TRBJ2-2; either TRBD1 or TRBD2 may supply D (5 bases each). Germline assignment: CDR1 WSHSY and CDR2 SAAADI. The CDR3 has 16 residues. The V end lost 6 bases, the J end lost 0 bases, and 14 bases lay between the germline ends. The CDR3 sequence is CASRPPGTANTGELFF. CDR3 bases: TGCGCCAGCAGGCCCCCCGGGACCGCGAACACCGGGGAGCTGTTTTTT.

This chain joins TRBV30 and TRBJ1-2, with a possible D match to TRBD1 (5 bases). The CDR3 runs 12 residues. The ends were cut back, 7 bases at V and 8 bases at J, with 17 bases in the middle. Germline V gives CDR1 GTSNPN, CDR2 SVGIG (reference sequence). CDR3 in DNA: TGTGCCTCTTACCCGGCCAGGGACGGCTACACCTTC. It encodes CASYPARDGYTF.

In regard to this clone: This clone may be a read error of a much larger clone one base away. The chain uses TRBV30 and TRBJ1-3; tentative D call: TRBD1 (5 bases). Germline loops: CDR1 GTSNPN, CDR2 SVGIG (reference sequence). This CDR3 contains 13 residues. The CDR3 here is CVWSVGGDYTIYF. The CDR3, as DNA: TGTGTCTGGAGTGTCGGGGGAGACTACACCATATATTTT.

The rearrangement uses TRBV25-1 and TRBJ2-1, with TRBD2 identical over 8 bases. This CDR3 region has 15 residues. Germline V CDR1 and CDR2: MGHDK, SYGVNS. V lost 3 bases, J lost 7 bases, and 8 bases stayed unmatched. The CDR3 nucleotides read TGTGCCAGCAGTGATCCTGGTGCGGGAGGTAATGAGCAGTTCTTC. This sequence encodes CASSDPGAGGNEQFF.

The chain recombines TRBV11-2 with TRBJ2-3; no firm D call. Trimming left V 0 bases short and J 4 bases short, with 20 bases between. The germline CDR1 and CDR2 sequences are SGHAT and FQNNGV. This CDR3 comprises 18 residues. The CDR3 here is CASSLETSAVRLPDTQYF. The CDR3 DNA reads TGTGCCAGCAGCTTAGAGACCTCGGCGGTTAGGTTGCCAGATACGCAGTATTTT.

In its sample, this clone was seen a few times. The chain combines TRBV2 with TRBJ1-5; TRBD1 is a possible D gene (5 bases). Germline values: CDR1 SNHLY, CDR2 FYNNEI. There are 15 residues in the CDR3. Trimming removed 6 bases from V and 2 bases from J, with 14 bases in between. The CDR3: CASSGDLQGNQPQHF. CDR3 coding DNA: TGTGCCAGCAGCGGGGACCTCCAGGGCAATCAGCCCCAGCATTTT.

This rearrangement joins TRBV7-6 to TRBJ2-3; 7 positions agree with TRBD2. The CDR3 extends over 16 amino acids. The V segment lost 4 bases and the J segment 4 bases; nucleotides outside the gene matches: 11. The germline V gene encodes CDR1 SGHVS and CDR2 FNYEAQ. The CDR3 region is CASSSGLGAGADTQYF. CDR3 sequence (DNA): TGTGCCAGCAGCTCCGGACTCGGGGCGGGAGCAGATACGCAGTATTTT.

The gene calls are TRBV4-3 and TRBJ1-5; 10 nucleotides agree with TRBD1. V was pared by 4 bases and J by 6 bases, with 3 bases of the junction left unmatched. The CDR3 totals 14 residues. The germline V gene encodes CDR1 LGHNA and CDR2 YSLEER. CDR3 nucleotide sequence: TGCGCCAGCAGCCCAGACAGGGGGCGTCAGCCCCAGCATTTT. It specifies CASSPDRGRQPQHF.

The chain uses TRBV28 and TRBJ2-7; 8 bases line up with TRBD2. The length of the CDR3 is 15 residues. The V gene's germline CDR1 is MDHEN and CDR2 SYDVKM. V trimming: 6 bases; J trimming: 0 bases; junction bases outside the gene matches: 7. The CDR3 sequence is CASRPLAANSYEQYF. CDR3 nucleotide sequence: TGTGCCAGCAGGCCACTAGCGGCTAACTCCTACGAGCAGTACTTC.

DNA of the CDR3: TGTGCCAGCAGTACTGGGGGGCGACCGAATGAAAAACTGTTTTTT. Protein: CASSTGGRPNEKLFF. The rearrangement joins TRBV6-5 to TRBJ1-4; D is possibly TRBD1 (6 bases). CDR3 length: 15 amino acids. Germline CDR1 is MNHEY and CDR2 is SVGAGI. The germline V and J ends were trimmed by 5 bases and 5 bases, with 15 bases remaining between them.

V and J are TRBV7-2 and TRBJ1-2; no firm D call. The CDR3 sequence is 12 residues long. The germline V and J ends were trimmed by 5 bases and 5 bases, with 9 bases remaining between them. Germline loops: CDR1 SGHTA, CDR2 FQGNSA. The CDR3 nucleotides are TGTGCCAGCAGCCTATCGACGTATGGCTACACCTTC. As protein: CASSLSTYGYTF.

This clone has only one observation. The rearrangement joins TRBV21-1 to TRBJ2-3; no check of the table's D call, TRBD1, against the DNA was made. TRBV21-1 is annotated as a pseudogene. The CDR3 covers 17 residues. CDR3 sequence (DNA): TGTGCCAGCAGCAAAGAAGGCAGACAGGGGGGCACAGATACGCAGTATTTT. Residues: CASSKEGRQGGTDTQYF.

As to this clone: Other DNA sequences in the same sample also yield this CDR3. The V gene is TRBV20-1, the J gene TRBJ2-7; 7 nucleotides match TRBD2. V trimming: 4 bases; J trimming: 5 bases; junction bases outside the gene matches: 2. Germline CDR1 is DFQATT and CDR2 is SNEGSKA (reference sequence). This CDR3 is built from 11 residues. CDR3 sequence: CSATRGDEQYF. CDR3 nucleotide sequence: TGCAGTGCTACCCGGGGGGACGAGCAGTACTTC.

J is TRBJ2-5 and V is TRBV28; D is unclear. With 6 bases removed from V and 3 bases from J, the gap between germline ends came to 20 bases. Germline-derived CDR1 and CDR2 are MDHEN and SYDVKM. The CDR3 is made up of 16 amino acids. For the CDR3, the DNA is TGTGCCAGCAGCTCCACCGAGGACGGCTACGAAGAGACCCAGTACTTC. Its translation: CASSSTEDGYEETQYF.